These T cell receptor beta chains were read from a single sample in a study of OX40 agonist ivuxolimab in advanced cancers. This table comes from immunoSEQ multiplex PCR, and its TCRdb copy is limited to in-frame clones, with some not included. The repertoire holds about 50,000 clones, with approximately 88% as singletons. The sample here was CD4+ or CD8+ T cells sorted from blood, taken in a trial of the OX40 agonist ivuxolimab. The source is an adult with an advanced solid tumor such as melanoma, head and neck, liver or kidney cancer. Both conserved end residues are part of each CDR3. The D gene is left open where the match is weak. Part of the rows lack a size; the others show once, few, many or a class for expanded clones.

size | D | J | V | CDR3 | DNA
- | - | TRBJ2-5 | TRBV18 | CASSSTGLQETQYF | TGTGCCAGCTCATCTACAGGGTTGCAAGAGACCCAGTACTTC
- | TRBD2 | TRBJ2-3 | TRBV5-6 | CASSFTSGGSINTDTQYF | TGTGCCAGCAGCTTTACTAGCGGGGGGTCCATAAACACAGATACGCAGTATTTT
- | - | TRBJ2-7 | TRBV6-5 | CASSYGGDSSYEQYF | TGTGCCAGCAGTTACGGGGGGGACAGCTCCTACGAGCAGTACTTC
- | - | TRBJ2-4 | TRBV7-3 | CASSRVSGVAKNIQYF | TGTGCCAGCAGCCGGGTATCTGGGGTGGCCAAAAACATTCAGTACTTC
- | TRBD1 | TRBJ2-1 | TRBV28 | CASSTIAGGLDEQFF | TGTGCCAGCAGTACTATAGCAGGGGGCCTAGATGAGCAGTTCTTC
- | - | TRBJ2-4 | TRBV10-2 | CASSEQGPENIQYF | TGCGCCAGCAGTGAACAGGGCCCAGAAAACATTCAGTACTTC
once | - | TRBJ2-1 | TRBV4-1 | CASSLIQGNKFF | TGCGCCAGCAGCCTAATTCAGGGTAATAAGTTCTTC
once | TRBD1 | TRBJ2-7 | TRBV10-3 | CAISSVQGAYEQYF | TGTGCCATCAGCTCAGTCCAGGGGGCTTACGAGCAGTACTTC
- | - | TRBJ1-2 | TRBV11-3 | CASSLAGRSLNYGYTF | TGTGCCAGCAGCTTAGCGGGACGGAGTCTTAACTATGGCTACACCTTC
- | TRBD1 | TRBJ1-4 | TRBV5-1 | CASSFATGASNEKLFF | TGCGCCAGCAGCTTCGCAACAGGGGCTTCTAATGAAAAACTGTTTTTT
- | TRBD1 | TRBJ1-1 | TRBV4-3 | CASRADRVVTEAFF | TGCGCCAGCAGGGCCGACAGGGTGGTCACTGAAGCTTTCTTT
- | - | TRBJ2-5 | TRBV7-2 | CASSYRDPQETQYF | TGTGCCAGCAGCTACCGGGACCCTCAAGAGACCCAGTACTTC
- | TRBD2 | TRBJ2-2 | TRBV4-2 | CASSHRGLAGVGTGELFF | TGTGCCAGCAGCCACCGCGGACTAGCGGGGGTTGGCACCGGGGAGCTGTTTTTT
- | TRBD1 | TRBJ2-7 | TRBV11-3 | CASSLGTGARGDEQYF | TGTGCCAGCAGCTTAGGGACAGGGGCTCGTGGGGACGAGCAGTACTTC
- | TRBD1 | TRBJ1-2 | TRBV5-4 | CASSPGGRTNPRGYTF | TGTGCCAGCAGCCCAGGGGGGCGGACAAACCCGAGGGGCTACACCTTC
- | TRBD2 | TRBJ2-1 | TRBV7-8 | CASSLLAGGMAEQFF | TGTGCCAGCAGCTTACTCGCGGGAGGGATGGCTGAGCAGTTCTTC